This paragraph covers one TCR beta chain sequence. Antigen unknown. This sample is part of a study of CD8 T cells in ankylosing spondylitis. Quantitative molecular-barcoded 5'-RACE generated the TCR beta libraries. TCRdb reanalysed the 5' RACE reads using MiXCR and keeps one entry per CDR3 protein. Of roughly 450,000 distinct CDR3 sequences in the sample, roughly 26% are singletons; the top ten hold roughly 1%. This CDR3 has 22 residues. In germline, CDR1 is KGHSH, CDR2 LQKENI. V shed 3 bases and J 7 bases; nucleotides not matched to a gene: 21. Study-wide results and caveats: A TCR beta motif of roughly 8 highly homologous variants appeared characteristic of ankylosing spondylitis blood. Earlier authors reported some of these motif variants in reactive arthritis synovial fluid and blood. Matched ankylosing spondylitis synovial fluid reportedly showed significant enrichment of disease-linked clones. Relatively scarce in peripheral blood, disease-linked clones were CD8+.

The sequencing input was blood, either unsorted or a sorted T cell fraction (not recorded which). The source is a male donor with ankylosing spondylitis. The chain couples TRBV18 to TRBJ2-1, with TRBD2 identical over 16 bases. CDR3 sequence reads: CASSPPGTSGRGVIGRPNEQFF. In DNA form, the CDR3 reads TGTGCCAGCTCACCCCCCGGGACTAGCGGGAGGGGCGTTATTGGTCGCCCAAATGAGCAGTTCTTC.